This TCR beta chain was sequenced for a study of cytomegalovirus exposure and HLA in healthy donors. General observations from the study: Association of about 17,000 TCR beta sequences with HLA alleles was found at 0.05 false discovery rate in a later analysis. The authors listed some 150 TCR beta chains as cytomegalovirus-associated. A missense DCLRE1C variant was associated with V- and J-gene trimming of TCR beta chains in a later analysis, and an independent cohort replicated the association.

The CDR3 is 12 residues long. Germline assignment: CDR1 SNHLY and CDR2 FYNNEI. Sampled while nominally healthy, donors likely had unrecorded immune exposures. With respect to this clone: What it binds is unknown.

Primers for the PCR totalled 60 Vbeta and 13 Jbeta. Assay used: immunoSEQ multiplex PCR; TCRdb lists only in-frame clones, some missing. The sample has 100,000 to 150,000 clones, about 80% seen once; the top ten hold roughly 9%. Sequenced sample: PBMCs. The TCR comes from a woman between 50 and 59 years old in good health and CMV-seropositive. J is TRBJ2-5 and V is TRBV2; D is uncertain. The end of the DNA aligns better with TRBJ2-7, so the J call may be wrong. CDR3 coding DNA: TGTGCCAGCAGCGCCCCCGGTTACGAGCAGTACTTC. As protein: CASSAPGYEQYF.